Listed here are 24 T cell receptor beta chains from one sample, sequenced in a study of blood T cell repertoires in COVID-19. The assay was immunoSEQ multiplex PCR, and TCRdb's table has in-frame clones only and misses some. Here the sample spans about 300,000 clones, 85% to 90% being singletons. Sequencing was performed on peripheral blood. The receptors come from a man aged 65-85 years with acute or convalescent COVID-19.

The V call is TRBV11-2, the J call TRBJ2-5; 13 nucleotides agree with TRBD2. Germline V CDR1 and CDR2: SGHAT, FQNNGV. After removal of 4 bases from V and 7 bases from J, the junction contained 3 bases not matched to a gene. CDR3 length: 14 amino acids. CDR3 in amino acids: CASSSGLAGTTQYF. DNA of the CDR3: TGTGCCAGCAGCTCGGGACTAGCGGGAACGACCCAGTACTTC.

This rearrangement joins TRBV7-8 to TRBJ1-1; 8 bases match TRBD1. The CDR3 has 16 amino acids. The germline CDR1 and CDR2 sequences are SGHVS and FQNEAQ. V shed 4 bases and J 8 bases; nucleotides not matched to a gene: 15. CDR3: CASSSGSARGQAEAFF. The CDR3 nucleotides are TGTGCCAGCAGCTCCGGCTCCGCCCGGGGACAGGCCGAAGCTTTCTTT.

This chain links TRBV10-3 with TRBJ1-6, with TRBD1 identical over 7 bases. CDR1 and CDR2 from the germline V gene are ENHRY and SYGVKD. The junction had 5 bases not matched to a gene; V was cut back by 0 bases and J by 6 bases. The CDR3 is 16 amino acids. CDR3 coding DNA: TGTGCCATCAGTGAGTCCCAGGGGGGCGGTAATTCACCCCTCCACTTT. Its protein is CAISESQGGGNSPLHF.

The chain joins TRBV28 to TRBJ2-7, with D possibly TRBD1 on 5 matching bases. CDR3 length: 14 amino acids. Looked up from germline, CDR1 is MDHEN and CDR2 is SYDVKM. Trimming took 1 base from V and 3 from J, leaving 10 bases between them. In nucleotides, the CDR3 is TGTGCCAGCAGTTTATTCGCCAGGGACTACGAGCAGTACTTC. Residues: CASSLFARDYEQYF.

The chain carries TRBV11-2 and TRBJ2-7, with 10 bases that match TRBD1. Germline trimming cut 5 bases from V and 6 bases from J; bases unmatched to any gene: 7. CDR3 length: 14 residues. CDR1 SGHAT and CDR2 FQNNGV come from the germline V gene. CDR3 nucleotides: TGTGCCAGCAGCGCCGTGACAGGGGGCTCCGAGCAGTACTTC. Residues: CASSAVTGGSEQYF.

This rearrangement joins TRBV7-9 to TRBJ2-6, with D perhaps TRBD1 (6 bases). Deletions cut 4 bases from V and 0 bases from J, with 16 bases between. This CDR3 region has 18 residues. The germline gives CDR1 SEHNR, CDR2 FQNEAQ (reference sequence). CDR3 in amino acids: CASSSGTRSHSGANVLTF. The CDR3 nucleotides read TGTGCCAGCAGCTCCGGGACACGGTCCCACTCTGGGGCCAACGTCCTGACTTTC.

A few counts support this clone. The J gene is TRBJ2-7, the V gene TRBV2; TRBD2 agrees at 10 bases. Germline-derived CDR1 and CDR2 are SNHLY and FYNNEI. The CDR3 extends over 14 amino acids. V lost 6 bases to trimming and J lost 1 base; unmatched junction nucleotides: 3. The CDR3 nucleotides read TGTGCCAGCAGCTGGACTAGCGGATCCTACGAGCAGTACTTC. This translates into CASSWTSGSYEQYF.

The rearrangement joins TRBV20-1 to TRBJ2-3; D is possibly TRBD1 (6 bases). This CDR3 spans 11 amino acids. Germline values: CDR1 DFQATT, CDR2 SNEGSKA (reference sequence). Between the trimmed V and J ends, which lost 5 bases and 5 bases, there was a span of 8 bases. The CDR3 nucleotides read TGCAGTGCTGTACAGGGAGATACGCAGTATTTT. It is translated as CSAVQGDTQYF.

The rearrangement joins TRBV29-1 to TRBJ2-3; tentative D call: TRBD2 (6 bases). The CDR3 contains 13 residues. Germline CDR1 SQVTM, CDR2 ANQGSEA. V was pared by 7 bases and J by 3 bases, with 14 bases between. Written as DNA, the CDR3 is TGCAGCGGGTCGTGGGGAGGAACAGATACGCAGTATTTT. This translates into CSGSWGGTDTQYF.

This clone was observed a few times. The rearrangement uses TRBV4-1 and TRBJ2-1, with TRBD1 matching 10 bases. With V trimmed by 1 base and J by 2 bases, 5 bases remained unmatched. CDR1 is MGHRA, CDR2 YSYEKL, per germline. The CDR3 runs to 17 residues. CDR3 in amino acids: CASSQVGTGAAYNEQFF. CDR3 nucleotide sequence: TGCGCCAGCAGCCAAGTTGGGACAGGGGCTGCCTACAATGAGCAGTTCTTC.

The chain employs TRBV24-1 and TRBJ1-5; a possible D gene is TRBD1 (6 bases). Trimming shortened V by 0 bases and J by 5 bases, and 19 bases separated the two germline ends. Per the germline V gene, CDR1 is KGHDR and CDR2 is SFDVKD. This CDR3 region has 18 residues. The CDR3 coding sequence is TGTGCCACCAGTGATTTGGGGCAGGGGCGTCCCGATGATCAGCCCCAGCATTTT. This gives the protein CATSDLGQGRPDDQPQHF.

The chain carries TRBV19 and TRBJ2-7; TRBD2 might be the D (5 bases). Germline V gene sequence: CDR1 LNHDA, CDR2 SQIVND (reference sequence). The length of the CDR3 is 20 residues. V lost 5 bases to trimming and J lost 2 bases, with 31 bases between them. Written as DNA, the CDR3 is TGTGCCAGTAGTCTCTGGACGGACTTTGACTTTCACTTAATCACCTACGAGCAGTACTTC. Amino acid sequence: CASSLWTDFDFHLITYEQYF.

This clone occurred once. The rearrangement joins TRBV6-6 to TRBJ2-7; 8 bases align to TRBD1. Unmatched junction bases numbered 8, after V lost 6 bases and J lost 4 bases. This CDR3 region has 14 residues. CDR1 is MNHNY and CDR2 is SVGAGI in the germline V gene (reference sequence). DNA for the CDR3: TGTGCCAGCAGCCGAGGACAGGGTCTTTACGAGCAGTACTTC. Translated: CASSRGQGLYEQYF.

This clone came up a few times. The chain employs TRBV7-8 and TRBJ1-1; TRBD1 matches at 7 bases. The germline V gene encodes CDR1 SGHVS and CDR2 FQNEAQ. V lost 1 base, J lost 0 bases, and 2 bases stayed unmatched. The CDR3 runs 15 residues. CDR3 DNA sequence: TGTGCCAGCAGCTTAGACAGGGGCCTGAACACTGAAGCTTTCTTT. Protein: CASSLDRGLNTEAFF.

V usage is TRBV6-5 and J usage is TRBJ1-5; tentatively, D is TRBD1 (5 bases). In germline, CDR1 is MNHEY, CDR2 SVGAGI. The CDR3 is made up of 13 amino acids. V was shortened by 5 bases and J by 7 bases, with 12 bases between the two germline ends. The CDR3 sequence: CASSLPGWQPQHF. The CDR3, as DNA: TGTGCCAGCAGTCTTCCAGGGTGGCAGCCCCAGCATTTT.

The rearrangement links TRBV6-2 or TRBV6-3 to TRBJ2-1, with 7 bases identical to TRBD1. CDR1 and CDR2 (germline): MNHEY, SVGEGT. CDR3 size: 15 residues. The V segment lost 5 bases and the J segment 4 bases; nucleotides outside the gene matches: 8. Here the CDR3 DNA reads TGTGCCAGCAGTGACACAGGGGCCGGGTACAATGAGCAGTTCTTC. Translated: CASSDTGAGYNEQFF.

This chain links TRBV29-1 with TRBJ2-7; 10 bases are a match to TRBD1. The length of the CDR3 is 14 residues. CDR1 and CDR2 (germline): SQVTM, ANQGSEA. Unmatched junction bases numbered 6, after V lost 2 bases and J lost 5 bases. The CDR3 DNA is TGCAGCGTTGAACGGGACAGGGGACTCAACGAGCAGTACTTC. Protein: CSVERDRGLNEQYF.

CDR3 bases: TGTGCCAGCAGCTTAGTTAGAGGGGAGACCCAGTACTTC. Translated: CASSLVRGETQYF. This chain joins TRBV11-2 and TRBJ2-5; D possibly corresponds to TRBD2 (5 bases). The length of the CDR3 is 13 residues. Germline lookup yields CDR1 SGHAT and CDR2 FQNNGV. V shed 1 base and J shed 5 bases, with 8 bases lying between them.

The chain combines TRBV10-3 with TRBJ2-1; TRBD2 matches 14 bases. V shed 6 bases and J 10 bases; nucleotides not matched to a gene: 11. The germline V gene encodes CDR1 ENHRY and CDR2 SYGVKD. This CDR3 is 16 amino acids long. CDR3 region: CAISPGRGLAGVEQFF. CDR3 DNA: TGTGCCATCAGCCCCGGGAGGGGACTAGCGGGGGTAGAGCAGTTCTTC.

This chain links TRBV20-1 with TRBJ2-1; 11 bases map to TRBD2. The V and J ends lost 3 bases and 1 base, in that order; junction bases with no gene match: 5. There are 16 residues in the CDR3. Germline V gene lookup returns CDR1 DFQATT and CDR2 SNEGSKA (reference sequence). Written as DNA, the CDR3 is TGCAGTGCTAGTATGCCTAGCGGGAGGTCCTACAATGAGCAGTTCTTC. Translated, it gives CSASMPSGRSYNEQFF.

Written as DNA, the CDR3 is TGTGCCAGCAGTTACTTCTTGGGGCAGGGAAATAGCAATCAGCCCCAGCATTTT. It yields the protein CASSYFLGQGNSNQPQHF. The chain carries TRBV6-2 or TRBV6-3 and TRBJ1-5; D is perhaps TRBD1 (5 bases). The CDR3 runs to 18 residues. Germline V gene lookup returns CDR1 MNHEY and CDR2 SVGEGT. Trimming cost V 1 base and J 0 bases, with 16 bases left between them.

This chain joins TRBV4-3 and TRBJ2-1, with TRBD2 matching 9 bases. Germline V gene sequence: CDR1 LGHNA, CDR2 YSLEER. CDR3 length: 16 amino acids. V gave up 3 bases and J gave up 4 bases; unmatched junction bases: 7. The CDR3: CASSQAVSGGYNEQFF. CDR3 DNA: TGCGCCAGCAGCCAGGCAGTTAGCGGGGGATACAATGAGCAGTTCTTC.

J is TRBJ2-5 and V is TRBV6-2 or TRBV6-3; D possibly corresponds to TRBD2 (6 bases). This CDR3 is 15 amino acids long. CDR1 is MNHEY, CDR2 SVGEGT, per germline. Trimming pared 4 bases from V and 2 bases from J, leaving 14 bases between. This CDR3 is CASSSGGLGQETQYF. CDR3 sequence (DNA): TGTGCCAGCAGTTCCGGGGGTTTGGGTCAAGAGACCCAGTACTTC.

The chain carries TRBV10-3 and TRBJ2-3; TRBD2 aligns across 7 bases. Losses at the gene ends were 1 base for V and 0 bases for J; bases not matched to a gene: 10. CDR1 and CDR2 (germline): ENHRY, SYGVKD. The length of the CDR3 is 18 residues. The CDR3 loop reads CAISEYPPGGGSTDTQYF. The CDR3 DNA follows: TGTGCCATCAGTGAGTATCCCCCTGGGGGGGGTAGCACAGATACGCAGTATTTT.